This is a list of T cell receptor beta chains from one sample in a study of T and B cells in COVID-19 patients. TCRdb re-analysed the multiplex PCR reads in MiXCR, keeping a single row per CDR3 protein. The sample has 8,000 to 10,000 distinct CDR3 sequences, under 30% seen once. Sequencing input: blood. The receptor set was obtained from a human donor who had recovered from COVID-19. The CDR3 runs from the conserved cysteine through the conserved F or W. Each record gives: D gene, clone size, V gene, J gene, CDR3 protein, CDR3 DNA. D genes are given only for firm matches. Some rows mark clone size as missing; the rest say once, few, many or name a class of expanded clone.

d_gene: NA; abundance: once; v_gene: TRBV7-2; j_gene: TRBJ2-6; CDR3aa: CASARLSGANVLTF; CDR3nt: TGTGCCAGCGCCCGGCTCTCTGGGGCCAACGTCCTGACTTTC
d_gene: NA; abundance: NA; v_gene: TRBV24-1; j_gene: TRBJ1-4; CDR3aa: CATSELTGNRTTNEKLFF; CDR3nt: TGTGCCACCAGTGAGCTTACGGGGAATAGAACAACTAATGAAAAACTGTTTTTT
d_gene: TRBD1; abundance: few; v_gene: TRBV5-1; j_gene: TRBJ2-2; CDR3aa: CASSSLTGVSGELFF; CDR3nt: TGCGCCAGCAGCTCCCTAACAGGGGTATCAGGGGAGCTGTTTTTT
d_gene: NA; abundance: medium-sized; v_gene: TRBV19; j_gene: TRBJ2-3; CDR3aa: CASSPHLLRGTDTQYF; CDR3nt: TGTGCCAGTAGTCCTCACCTATTAAGAGGCACAGATACGCAGTATTTT
d_gene: TRBD1; abundance: few; v_gene: TRBV5-1; j_gene: TRBJ2-1; CDR3aa: CASSLPTGARDNEQFF; CDR3nt: TGCGCCAGCAGCTTGCCGACAGGGGCGCGGGACAATGAGCAGTTCTTC
d_gene: TRBD1; abundance: few; v_gene: TRBV7-6; j_gene: TRBJ2-5; CDR3aa: CASSFYGQGRETQYF; CDR3nt: TGTGCCAGCAGCTTCTACGGACAGGGGAGAGAGACCCAGTACTTC
d_gene: NA; abundance: many; v_gene: TRBV19; j_gene: TRBJ1-1; CDR3aa: CASSIARNTEAFF; CDR3nt: TGTGCCAGTAGTATCGCCAGGAACACTGAAGCTTTCTTT
d_gene: NA; abundance: few; v_gene: TRBV19; j_gene: TRBJ1-5; CDR3aa: CASSMYGTPDDRPQHF; CDR3nt: TGTGCCAGTAGTATGTATGGGACCCCGGATGATCGGCCCCAGCATTTT
d_gene: NA; abundance: many; v_gene: TRBV6-2/TRBV6-3; j_gene: TRBJ2-1; CDR3aa: CASSKNSYNEQFF; CDR3nt: TGTGCCAGCAGTAAAAACTCCTACAATGAGCAGTTCTTC
d_gene: NA; abundance: many; v_gene: TRBV6-5; j_gene: TRBJ1-3; CDR3aa: CASSDSVGTGNTIYF; CDR3nt: TGTGCCAGCAGTGACAGCGTCGGGACTGGAAACACCATATATTTT
d_gene: TRBD1; abundance: NA; v_gene: TRBV18; j_gene: TRBJ1-4; CDR3aa: CASSPGTEYEKLFF; CDR3nt: TGTGCCAGCTCACCAGGGACAGAGTATGAAAAACTGTTTTTT
d_gene: NA; abundance: medium-sized; v_gene: TRBV30; j_gene: TRBJ2-5; CDR3aa: CAWSLQGQETQYF; CDR3nt: TGTGCCTGGAGTTTACAGGGACAAGAGACCCAGTACTTC
d_gene: NA; abundance: NA; v_gene: TRBV19; j_gene: TRBJ2-6; CDR3aa: CVSTLRGGGANVLTF; CDR3nt: TGTGTTAGTACCCTCAGGGGAGGTGGGGCCAACGTCCTGACTTTC
d_gene: NA; abundance: NA; v_gene: TRBV5-5; j_gene: TRBJ2-5; CDR3aa: CASSLEGSRGETQYF; CDR3nt: TGCGCCAGCAGCTTGGAAGGCTCAAGGGGGGAGACCCAGTACTTC
d_gene: NA; abundance: medium-sized; v_gene: TRBV29-1; j_gene: TRBJ2-3; CDR3aa: CSVGAPRSTDTQYF; CDR3nt: TGCAGCGTTGGGGCTCCGAGAAGCACAGATACGCAGTATTTT
d_gene: TRBD1; abundance: few; v_gene: TRBV7-2; j_gene: TRBJ1-2; CDR3aa: CASSLGGTGSYYGYTF; CDR3nt: TGTGCCAGCAGCTTAGGAGGGACAGGGAGCTACTATGGCTACACCTTC
d_gene: NA; abundance: NA; v_gene: TRBV6-2/TRBV6-3; j_gene: TRBJ1-2; CDR3aa: CASSRGRNLAGYTF; CDR3nt: TGTGCCAGCAGCCGCGGCCGCAACCTAGCAGGCTACACCTTC
d_gene: NA; abundance: NA; v_gene: TRBV24-1; j_gene: TRBJ1-3; CDR3aa: CATSDPNGNTIYF; CDR3nt: TGTGCCACCAGTGATCCCAATGGAAACACCATATATTTT
d_gene: NA; abundance: medium-sized; v_gene: TRBV18; j_gene: TRBJ2-7; CDR3aa: CASSPGRNYEQYF; CDR3nt: TGTGCCAGCTCACCGGGCAGGAACTACGAGCAGTACTTC
d_gene: NA; abundance: many; v_gene: TRBV19; j_gene: TRBJ1-1; CDR3aa: CASSIQHFSGTEAFF; CDR3nt: TGTGCCAGTAGTATTCAACACTTCAGTGGGACTGAAGCTTTCTTT
d_gene: TRBD2; abundance: NA; v_gene: TRBV7-2; j_gene: TRBJ2-7; CDR3aa: CASSPRGAGREYEQYF; CDR3nt: TGTGCCAGCAGCCCCCGCGGAGCGGGACGAGAGTACGAGCAGTACTTT
d_gene: NA; abundance: NA; v_gene: TRBV27; j_gene: TRBJ1-1; CDR3aa: CASSSDPNTEAFF; CDR3nt: TGTGCCAGCAGTTCAGATCCTAACACTGAAGCTTTCTTT
d_gene: NA; abundance: few; v_gene: TRBV6-2/TRBV6-3; j_gene: TRBJ1-1; CDR3aa: CASSYKTGVTEAFF; CDR3nt: TGTGCCAGCAGTTACAAAACAGGAGTGACTGAAGCTTTCTTT
d_gene: NA; abundance: once; v_gene: TRBV13; j_gene: TRBJ2-3; CDR3aa: CASSSASTDTQYF; CDR3nt: TGCGCCAGCAGCTCAGCTAGCACAGATACGCAGTATTTT
d_gene: NA; abundance: medium-sized; v_gene: TRBV18; j_gene: TRBJ2-5; CDR3aa: CASSVGLQETQYF; CDR3nt: TGTGCCAGCTCAGTCGGACTTCAAGAGACCCAGTACTTC
d_gene: NA; abundance: medium-sized; v_gene: TRBV5-6; j_gene: TRBJ2-6; CDR3aa: CASSLFGRTPESGANVLTF; CDR3nt: TGTGCCAGCAGCTTATTTGGTCGGACACCGGAGTCTGGGGCCAACGTCCTGACTTTC
d_gene: NA; abundance: NA; v_gene: TRBV5-6; j_gene: TRBJ1-2; CDR3aa: CASSLFGQALDGYTF; CDR3nt: TGTGCCAGCAGCTTGTTCGGCCAAGCTCTGGATGGCTACACCTTC
d_gene: NA; abundance: few; v_gene: TRBV5-6; j_gene: TRBJ2-1; CDR3aa: CASSSGGGPSYNEQFF; CDR3nt: TGTGCCAGCAGCTCCGGTGGCGGCCCTTCCTACAATGAGCAGTTCTTC
d_gene: TRBD1; abundance: medium-sized; v_gene: TRBV19; j_gene: TRBJ1-6; CDR3aa: CASSPTGSNSPLHF; CDR3nt: TGTGCCAGTAGTCCGACAGGGAGTAATTCACCCCTCCACTTT